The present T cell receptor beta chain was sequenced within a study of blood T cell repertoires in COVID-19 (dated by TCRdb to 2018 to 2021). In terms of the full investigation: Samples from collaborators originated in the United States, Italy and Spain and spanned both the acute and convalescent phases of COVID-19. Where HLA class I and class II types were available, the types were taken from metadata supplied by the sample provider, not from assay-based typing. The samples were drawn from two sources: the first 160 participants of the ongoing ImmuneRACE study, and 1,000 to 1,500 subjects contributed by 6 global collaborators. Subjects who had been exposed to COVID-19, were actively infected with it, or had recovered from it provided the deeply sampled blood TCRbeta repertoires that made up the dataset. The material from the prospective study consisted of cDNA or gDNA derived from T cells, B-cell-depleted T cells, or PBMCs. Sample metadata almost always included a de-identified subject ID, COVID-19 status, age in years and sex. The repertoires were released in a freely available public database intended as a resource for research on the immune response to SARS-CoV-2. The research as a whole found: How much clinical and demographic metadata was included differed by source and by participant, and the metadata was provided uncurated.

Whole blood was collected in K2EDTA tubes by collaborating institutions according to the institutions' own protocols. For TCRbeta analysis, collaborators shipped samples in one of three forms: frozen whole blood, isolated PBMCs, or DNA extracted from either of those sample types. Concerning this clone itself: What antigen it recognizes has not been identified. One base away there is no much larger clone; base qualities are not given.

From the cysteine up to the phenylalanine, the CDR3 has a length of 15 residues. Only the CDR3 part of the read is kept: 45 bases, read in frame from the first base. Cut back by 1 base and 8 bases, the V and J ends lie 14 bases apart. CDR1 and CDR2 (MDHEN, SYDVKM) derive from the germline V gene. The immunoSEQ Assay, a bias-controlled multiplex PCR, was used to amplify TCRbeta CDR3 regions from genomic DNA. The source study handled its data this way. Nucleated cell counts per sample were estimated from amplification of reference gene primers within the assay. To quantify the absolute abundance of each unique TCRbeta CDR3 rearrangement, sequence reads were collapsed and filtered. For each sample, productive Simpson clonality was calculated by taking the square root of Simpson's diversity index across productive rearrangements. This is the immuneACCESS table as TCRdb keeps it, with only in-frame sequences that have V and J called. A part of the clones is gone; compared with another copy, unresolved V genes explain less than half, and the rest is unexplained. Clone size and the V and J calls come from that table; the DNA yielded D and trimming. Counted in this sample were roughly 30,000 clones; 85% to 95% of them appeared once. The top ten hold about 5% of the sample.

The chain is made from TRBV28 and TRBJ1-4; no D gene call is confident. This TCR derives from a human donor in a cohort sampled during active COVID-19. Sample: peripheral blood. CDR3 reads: CASSLYIKVGEKLFF. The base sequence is TGTGCCAGCAGTTTATATATTAAGGTCGGGGAAAAACTGTTTTTT.